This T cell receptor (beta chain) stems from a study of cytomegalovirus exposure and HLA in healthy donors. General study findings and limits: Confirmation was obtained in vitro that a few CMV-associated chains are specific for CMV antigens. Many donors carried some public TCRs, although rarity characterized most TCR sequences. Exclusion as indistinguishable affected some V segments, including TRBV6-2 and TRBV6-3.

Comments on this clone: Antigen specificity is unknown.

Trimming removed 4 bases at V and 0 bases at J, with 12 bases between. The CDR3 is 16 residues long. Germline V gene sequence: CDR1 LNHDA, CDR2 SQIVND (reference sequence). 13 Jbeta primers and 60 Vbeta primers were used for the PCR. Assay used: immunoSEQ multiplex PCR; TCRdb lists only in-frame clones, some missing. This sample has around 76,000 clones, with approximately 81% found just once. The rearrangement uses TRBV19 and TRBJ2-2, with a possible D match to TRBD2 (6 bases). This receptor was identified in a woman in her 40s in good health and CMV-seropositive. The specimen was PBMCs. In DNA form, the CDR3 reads TGTGCCAGTAGTACCCTGGCGGGGACGAACACCGGGGAGCTGTTTTTT. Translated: CASSTLAGTNTGELFF. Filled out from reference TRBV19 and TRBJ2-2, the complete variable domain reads DGGITQSPKYLFRKEGQNVTLSCEQNLNHDAMYWYRQDPGQGLRLIYYSQIVNDFQKGDIAEGYSVSREKKESFPLTVTSAQKNPTAFYLCASSTLAGTNTGELFFGEGSRLTVL.